A single sample gave rise to the 31 T cell receptor beta chains below, sequenced in a study of blood T cell repertoires in COVID-19. The repertoire was sequenced with immunoSEQ multiplex PCR; TCRdb's copy has only in-frame clones and lacks some. The sample includes 190,000 or so clones, about 90% seen only once; the top ten take approximately 2.1%. Input material: PBMCs or T cells enriched from blood (not recorded which). These receptors were collected from a woman aged 25-40 years who had recovered from COVID-19.

The gene calls are TRBV2 and TRBJ2-5; the match to TRBD1 covers 9 bases. The CDR3 spans 14 residues. V was pared by 7 bases and J by 5 bases, with 8 bases of the junction left unmatched. Germline V CDR1 and CDR2: SNHLY, FYNNEI. The CDR3 spells CASKPGQGRETQYF. DNA for the CDR3: TGTGCCAGCAAACCGGGACAGGGAAGGGAGACCCAGTACTTC. The variable domain in full, with the rest retrieved from reference TRBV2 and TRBJ2-5, is EPEVTQTPSHQVTQMGQEVILRCVPISNHLYFYWYRQILGQKVEFLVSFYNNEISEKSEIFDDQFSVERPDGSNFTLKIRSTKLEDSAMYFCASKPGQGRETQYFGPGTRLLVL.

The chain couples TRBV5-4 to TRBJ2-7, with 8 bases that match TRBD2. V was pared by 0 bases and J by 3 bases, with 2 bases of the junction left unmatched. CDR3 length equals 14 residues. The germline V gene encodes CDR1 SGHNT and CDR2 YYREEE (reference sequence). The CDR3 nucleotides read TGTGCCAGCAGCTTGGACGGGGGGGGCTACGAGCAGTACTTC. Its protein product is CASSLDGGGYEQYF.

The chain combines TRBV6-4 with TRBJ1-2, with D perhaps matching TRBD1 (6 bases). Germline CDR1 reads MRHNA; CDR2 reads SNTAGT. This CDR3 is built from 16 residues. With 0 bases removed from V and 6 bases from J, the gap between germline ends came to 17 bases. The CDR3 region has the DNA TGTGCCAGCAGTGACTCGAATACAGGGTATTGGAATGGCTACACCTTC. Translated, it gives CASSDSNTGYWNGYTF.

This chain connects TRBV7-2 to TRBJ2-2, with a tentative D call TRBD1 (5 bases). The CDR3 sequence is 16 residues long. The ends were cut back, 5 bases at V and 2 bases at J, with 15 bases in the middle. Per germline, CDR1 SGHTA and CDR2 FQGNSA. The CDR3 reads CASSPRRALNTGELFF. CDR3 in DNA: TGTGCCAGCAGCCCCCGCAGGGCCCTTAACACCGGGGAGCTGTTTTTT.

This clone was counted a single time. This chain uses TRBV11-2 with TRBJ1-2, with D hard to call. This CDR3 contains 14 residues. Germline V gene sequence: CDR1 SGHAT, CDR2 FQNNGV. Trimming stripped 5 bases from V and 5 bases from J, with 15 bases between. CDR3 protein: CASSRRETSYGYTF. The CDR3 region has the DNA TGTGCCAGCAGCCGACGGGAAACGTCGTATGGCTACACCTTC. Variable domain in full (rest from reference TRBV11-2 and TRBJ1-2): EAGVAQSPRYKIIEKRQSVAFWCNPISGHATLYWYQQILGQGPKLLIQFQNNGVVDDSQLPKDRFSAERLKGVDSTLKIQPAKLEDSAVYLCASSRRETSYGYTFGSGTRLTVV.

The chain couples TRBV4-1 to TRBJ2-3; 7 nucleotides line up with TRBD1. The CDR3 loop spans 14 amino acids. Trimming cost V 4 bases and J 2 bases; bases outside gene matches: 3. Per germline, CDR1 MGHRA and CDR2 YSYEKL. CDR3 region: CASSLGTVTDTQYF. DNA for the CDR3: TGCGCCAGCAGCCTAGGGACAGTCACAGATACGCAGTATTTT.

V and J are TRBV28 and TRBJ1-2; D is unclear. Germline lookup yields CDR1 MDHEN and CDR2 SYDVKM. The CDR3 runs to 12 residues. V lost 5 bases and J 1 base, leaving 5 bases between the germline ends. For the CDR3, the DNA is TGTGCCAGCAGTGTAAATAACTATGGCTACACCTTC. This codes for CASSVNNYGYTF.

This clone was seen only once. The chain links TRBV6-1 to TRBJ1-2; D ambiguous. Germline V CDR1 and CDR2: MNHNS, SASEGT. The germline V and J ends were trimmed by 2 bases and 1 base, with 14 bases remaining between them. The CDR3 runs 16 residues. The CDR3 coding sequence is TGTGCCAGCAGTGAATGGAGGACCGCCCATAACTATGGCTACACCTTC. It yields the protein CASSEWRTAHNYGYTF.

The V gene is TRBV9, the J gene TRBJ1-4; the D gene is possibly TRBD1 (6 bases). Trimming removed 4 bases from V and 0 bases from J, with 10 bases in between. CDR1 is SGDLS and CDR2 is YYNGEE in the germline V gene. The CDR3 contains 15 residues. CDR3 coding DNA: TGTGCCAGCAGCCCGGGGGGCGCAACTAATGAAAAACTGTTTTTT. It encodes CASSPGGATNEKLFF.

The chain combines TRBV6-5 with TRBJ1-5; 7 bases align to TRBD1. The CDR3 consists of 14 residues. Trimming took 7 bases from V and 4 from J; bases not matched to a gene: 7. The germline CDR1 and CDR2 sequences are MNHEY and SVGAGI. The CDR3 region is CASNTGTVNQPQHF. In DNA form, the CDR3 reads TGTGCCAGCAATACCGGGACAGTGAATCAGCCCCAGCATTTT.

The chain combines TRBV30 with TRBJ1-1; 9 nucleotides agree with TRBD1. CDR1 GTSNPN and CDR2 SVGIG come from the germline V gene (reference sequence). The length of the CDR3 is 18 residues. V shed 1 base, J shed 5 bases, and the junction held 17 bases outside the gene matches. The CDR3 here is CAWSAPGQGLLGWTEAFF. DNA of the CDR3: TGTGCCTGGAGTGCTCCGGGACAGGGTCTTCTAGGGTGGACTGAAGCTTTCTTT.

The V call is TRBV19, the J call TRBJ1-3, with D perhaps TRBD1 (6 bases). The CDR3 spans 18 residues. Trimming cost V 6 bases and J 2 bases, with 23 bases left between them. Looked up from germline, CDR1 is LNHDA and CDR2 is SQIVND (reference sequence). CDR3 DNA: TGTGCCAGTAGCCAACCCGGAATTACAGGGATCACTGGAAACACCATATATTTT. It specifies CASSQPGITGITGNTIYF.

CDR3 coding DNA: TGTGCCAGCAGCTTACGGGGAGAAGTGTTAGATACGCAGTATTTT. Translated: CASSLRGEVLDTQYF. This chain links TRBV5-4 with TRBJ2-3; D may be TRBD2 (5 bases). Trimming shortened V by 2 bases and J by 5 bases, and 15 bases separated the two germline ends. The germline gives CDR1 SGHNT, CDR2 YYREEE (reference sequence). CDR3 length equals 15 residues.

V is TRBV5-4 and J is TRBJ2-1; a possible D gene is TRBD2 (5 bases). The CDR3 is made up of 16 amino acids. V was shortened by 2 bases and J by 3 bases, with 15 bases between the two germline ends. Germline V gene sequence: CDR1 SGHNT, CDR2 YYREEE (reference sequence). Written as DNA, the CDR3 is TGTGCCAGCAGCTTTCGACGACTAAATAGCTACAATGAGCAGTTCTTC. This sequence encodes CASSFRRLNSYNEQFF.

V gene TRBV2 combines with J gene TRBJ2-3; 9 positions agree with TRBD1. The length of the CDR3 is 15 residues. V gave up 2 bases and J gave up 3 bases; unmatched junction bases: 3. The germline CDR1 and CDR2 sequences are SNHLY and FYNNEI. CDR3: CASSEPGQGTDTQYF. In DNA form, the CDR3 reads TGTGCCAGCAGTGAACCGGGACAGGGAACAGATACGCAGTATTTT.

The chain links TRBV19 to TRBJ2-3; 8 positions match TRBD2. CDR3 size: 16 residues. CDR1 is LNHDA and CDR2 is SQIVND in the germline V gene (reference sequence). After removal of 3 bases from V and 5 bases from J, the junction contained 10 bases not matched to a gene. CDR3 loop: CASSIQAGAGEDTQYF. The CDR3 DNA reads as TGTGCCAGTAGTATCCAAGCGGGAGCGGGGGAAGATACGCAGTATTTT.

J is TRBJ2-3 and V is TRBV13; the D is unclear. The germline V and J ends were trimmed by 1 base and 3 bases, with 8 bases remaining between them. From germline, CDR1 is PRHDT and CDR2 FYEKMQ (reference sequence). The CDR3 consists of 14 residues. Here the CDR3 DNA reads TGTGCCAGCAGCTTAGTGGCTCGTACAGATACGCAGTATTTT. This encodes CASSLVARTDTQYF. Filled out from reference TRBV13 and TRBJ2-3, the complete variable domain reads AAGVIQSPRHLIKEKRETATLKCYPIPRHDTVYWYQQGPGQDPQFLISFYEKMQSDKGSIPDRFSAQQFSDYHSELNMSSLELGDSALYFCASSLVARTDTQYFGPGTRLTVL.

This rearrangement joins TRBV10-3 to TRBJ1-6; D is undetermined. This CDR3 comprises 14 residues. CDR1 ENHRY and CDR2 SYGVKD come from the germline V gene. V gave up 3 bases and J gave up 3 bases, with 6 bases separating them. As DNA, the CDR3 is TGTGCCATCAGTGACAACAGCTATAATTCACCCCTCCACTTT. Protein: CAISDNSYNSPLHF.

This rearrangement joins TRBV10-1 to TRBJ2-7; 9 positions match TRBD1. There are 14 residues in the CDR3. V shed 3 bases and J 5 bases; nucleotides not matched to a gene: 5. In germline, CDR1 is WNHNN, CDR2 SYGVQD (reference sequence). The CDR3 DNA follows: TGCGCCAGCAGTGACCGGGACAGGGCGGACGAGCAGTACTTC. Translating gives CASSDRDRADEQYF.

The rearrangement uses TRBV6-1 and TRBJ1-2; 8 positions match TRBD1. The CDR3 runs 15 residues. Germline-derived CDR1 and CDR2 are MNHNS and SASEGT. V was pared by 1 base and J by 4 bases, with 5 bases of the junction left unmatched. The CDR3 region has the DNA TGTGCCAGCAGTGAAGGACAGGGGAGAATCTATGGCTACACCTTC. Translating it yields CASSEGQGRIYGYTF.

The chain joins TRBV3-1 (or the pseudogene TRBV3-2) to TRBJ2-1; 9 nucleotides match TRBD2. This CDR3 contains 18 residues. The germline CDR1 and CDR2 sequences are LGHDT and YNNKEL (reference sequence). The trim removed 0 bases at V and 0 bases at J, leaving 6 bases unmatched. CDR3 sequence reads: CASSQDALAGTSYNEQFF. The CDR3 DNA sequence: TGTGCCAGCAGCCAAGATGCCCTAGCGGGAACCTCCTACAATGAGCAGTTCTTC.

This chain uses TRBV9 with TRBJ2-4; possible D gene TRBD1, 6 bases. The CDR3 is made up of 16 amino acids. V lost 4 bases and J lost 8, with 22 bases in between. Per the germline V gene, CDR1 is SGDLS and CDR2 is YYNGEE. The CDR3 DNA follows: TGTGCCAGCAGCCCCCGAGCTAGGGGGAGTCCCGACATTCAGTACTTC. This encodes CASSPRARGSPDIQYF.

This clone was picked up one time. The chain carries TRBV9 and TRBJ2-7; 9 positions match TRBD1. With V trimmed by 3 bases and J by 5 bases, 9 bases remained unmatched. The germline V gene encodes CDR1 SGDLS and CDR2 YYNGEE. This CDR3 spans 15 amino acids. The DNA of the CDR3 is TGTGCCAGCAGCGAGACGGACAGGGGTAGCCACGAGCAGTACTTC. This codes for CASSETDRGSHEQYF.

V gene TRBV12-3 or TRBV12-4 combines with J gene TRBJ1-2; 8 bases match TRBD1. Trimming removed 8 bases from V and 7 bases from J; junction bases left unmatched: 6. The CDR3 is made up of 12 amino acids. In DNA, the CDR3 is TGTGCCAGCGTTACAGGGGGTCTTGGCTACACCTTC. This sequence encodes CASVTGGLGYTF.

CDR3 nucleotides: TGTGCCAGCACCGCAGGAAGGTACAATGAGCAGTTCTTC. Its translation: CASTAGRYNEQFF. The rearrangement uses TRBV6-5 and TRBJ2-1; D unclear. V was clipped by 7 bases and J by 4 bases, with 11 bases between them. Germline V lookup: CDR1 MNHEY, CDR2 SVGAGI. The CDR3 contains 13 residues.

V and J are TRBV10-2 and TRBJ2-7; 7 bases align to TRBD1. The CDR3 sequence is 13 residues long. Trimming at V came to 10 bases and at J to 2 bases, leaving 8 bases not matched to a gene. Germline V CDR1 and CDR2: WSHSY, SAAADI. The CDR3 here is CATLGQNPYEQYF. CDR3 nucleotide sequence: TGCGCCACCCTGGGACAGAACCCCTACGAGCAGTACTTC.

The chain has TRBV20-1 and TRBJ1-3; D not certain. V dropped 1 base and J dropped 6 bases, with 4 bases sitting between them. The CDR3 length is 11 residues. The germline V gene encodes CDR1 DFQATT and CDR2 SNEGSKA (reference sequence). The CDR3, as DNA: TGCAGTGCTAGAGTACAAAACACCATATATTTT. Its protein is CSARVQNTIYF.

V and J are TRBV7-3 and TRBJ2-3; no reliable D call. Germline V gene data show CDR1 as SGHTA and CDR2 as FQGTGA. V shed 4 bases and J shed 2 bases, with 7 bases lying between them. This CDR3 has 13 residues. CDR3 residues: CASSSSYTDTQYF. The CDR3, as DNA: TGTGCCAGCAGCTCGAGCTACACAGATACGCAGTATTTT. The complete variable domain, with remaining parts taken from reference TRBV7-3 and TRBJ2-3, reads GAGVSQTPSNKVTEKGKYVELRCDPISGHTALYWYRQSLGQGPEFLIYFQGTGAADDSGLPNDRFFAVRPEGSVSTLKIQRTERGDSAVYLCASSSSYTDTQYFGPGTRLTVL.

This clone has a handful of counts. The chain recombines TRBV28 with TRBJ1-6; 10 bases fit TRBD1. Germline V gene sequence: CDR1 MDHEN, CDR2 SYDVKM. This CDR3 spans 17 amino acids. V lost 8 bases to trimming and J lost 6 bases; unmatched junction nucleotides: 13. The CDR3 here is CASVPPGTGAPNSPLHF. The CDR3 DNA follows: TGTGCCAGCGTGCCTCCCGGGACAGGGGCACCTAATTCACCCCTCCACTTT.

This clone was observed a single time. The sample holds other DNA sequences that translate to the same CDR3. The V call is TRBV9, the J call TRBJ1-1, with D hard to call. Germline V gene data show CDR1 as SGDLS and CDR2 as YYNGEE. The V end lost 0 bases, the J end lost 1 base, and 7 bases lay between the germline ends. This CDR3 has 14 amino acids. The CDR3 region has the DNA TGTGCCAGCAGCGTAGGAGGTAGGAACACTGAAGCTTTCTTT. Amino acid sequence: CASSVGGRNTEAFF.

The chain joins TRBV6-5 to TRBJ1-2, with D tentatively TRBD1 (6 bases). The CDR3 totals 13 residues. Trimming removed 5 bases at V and 2 bases at J, with 9 bases between. Germline V gives CDR1 MNHEY, CDR2 SVGAGI. The CDR3 spells CASSPQGNYGYTF. The CDR3 coding sequence is TGTGCCAGCAGTCCTCAGGGGAACTATGGCTACACCTTC.